Below are 17 T cell receptor beta chains sequenced from a single sample in a study of T-cell reconstitution after alpha-beta-depleted transplantation in children (TCRdb year 2016). Preparation of the library involved PCR. Instrument on record: Illumina HiSeq 2500. TCR libraries were prepared with molecular barcoding, using unique molecular identifiers to normalize TCRbeta repertoire quantification. Clones were called with MiXCR by TCRdb after fastp trimmed the public reads at Q25, and only in-frame beta chains were retained. A single entry per CDR3 protein holds the most common genes and DNA from its merged rows. This sample is represented by around 960,000 distinct CDR3 sequences; roughly 29% of them were singletons. Clones ranked in the top ten supply about 28% of the sample. What this sample's treatment or condition label stands for: allogeneic hematopoietic cell transplantation with graft depleted of TCRalphabeta T cells and CD19 B cells.

Sequences were derived from PBMCs, mostly from graft donor cells, sampled 360 days after TCRalphabeta/CD19-depleted stem cell transplant. The receptor source for this set is a boy in the first two years of life who had a stem cell transplant for SCID, so the T cells may come from the graft donor.

This clonotype was observed a handful of times. The V call is TRBV20-1, the J call TRBJ2-7; D call uncertain. V gave up 0 bases and J gave up 9 bases, with 12 bases separating them. Germline-derived CDR1 and CDR2 are DFQATT and SNEGSKA (reference sequence). CDR3 length: 12 residues. CDR3 in DNA: TGCAGTGCTAGAGATGGTAAGCTGCCGCAGTACTTC. It is translated as CSARDGKLPQYF.

Note on this clonotype: The germline gene is not matched at one end of the junction; a read error may be the cause. The chain carries TRBV3-1 and TRBJ1-1, with D tentatively TRBD1 (5 bases). CDR3 length equals 12 residues. The V gene's germline CDR1 is LGHDT and CDR2 YNNKEL (reference sequence). The CDR3 sequence: CASRGLKTEAFF. Written as DNA, the CDR3 is TGTGCCAGCCGGGGCCTGAAGACTGAAGCTTTCTTT.

This rearrangement joins TRBV2 to TRBJ2-3; TRBD2 aligns across 11 bases. The J segment lost 0 bases and the V segment lost 6 bases, leaving 8 bases of the junction unmatched. This CDR3 has 17 residues. From germline, CDR1 is SNHLY and CDR2 FYNNEI. The DNA for the CDR3 is TGTGCCAGCAGCGAAACCGTAGCGGGGGGGAGCACAGATACGCAGTATTTT. Translation gives CASSETVAGGSTDTQYF.

The chain couples TRBV4-1 to TRBJ2-1, with TRBD2 as a possible D gene (6 bases). Germline lookup yields CDR1 MGHRA and CDR2 YSYEKL. The V end was cut by 6 bases, the J end by 9 bases, with 15 bases between. The CDR3 consists of 13 residues. CDR3 amino acids: CASRKAGSSEQFF. The DNA of the CDR3 is TGCGCCAGCAGGAAGGCGGGAAGCAGTGAGCAGTTCTTC.

The CDR3: CASSRGAEGDTQYF. The CDR3 DNA reads TGTGCCAGCAGCCGGGGGGCCGAAGGGGATACGCAGTATTTT. The rearrangement joins TRBV28 to TRBJ2-3, with D possibly TRBD2 on 7 matching bases. Germline V lookup: CDR1 MDHEN, CDR2 SYDVKM. The CDR3 covers 14 residues. Trimming stripped 6 bases from V and 6 bases from J, with 16 bases between. The entire variable domain, with the rest obtained from reference TRBV28 and TRBJ2-3, is as follows: DVKVTQSSRYLVKRTGEKVFLECVQDMDHENMFWYRQDPGLGLRLIYFSYDVKMKEKGDIPEGYSVSREKKERFSLILESASTNQTSMYLCASSRGAEGDTQYFGPGTRLTVL.

This sequence joins TRBV5-6 and TRBJ2-2; possibly TRBD1 for D (6 bases). Between the trimmed V and J ends, which lost 9 bases and 1 base, there was a span of 16 bases. The CDR3 has 15 residues. From germline, CDR1 is SGHDT and CDR2 YYEEEE. CDR3 coding DNA: TGTGCCATCCTCTCCGGGACACAGAACACCGGGGAGCTGTTTTTT. Its translation is CAILSGTQNTGELFF.

V and J are TRBV5-1 and TRBJ2-1; 7 bases are a match to TRBD1. The CDR3 is made up of 18 amino acids. Germline V CDR1 and CDR2: SGHRS, YFSETQ. J was trimmed by 0 bases and V by 4 bases; bases with no gene match: 13. The CDR3 nucleotides are TGCGCCAGCAGCCGAGACCCAGCCGGGACAGCCTCCTACAATGAGCAGTTCTTC. It is translated as CASSRDPAGTASYNEQFF.

This clonotype has just a few counts. V usage is TRBV7-2 and J usage is TRBJ2-7; tentatively, D is TRBD1 (5 bases). CDR1 SGHTA and CDR2 FQGNSA come from the germline V gene. This CDR3 has 14 amino acids. V lost 1 base and J 9 bases, leaving 16 bases between the germline ends. The CDR3 here is CASSLGGPLRAQYF. CDR3 DNA sequence: TGTGCCAGCAGCTTAGGGGGCCCTCTACGTGCGCAGTACTTC.

The chain joins TRBV20-1 to TRBJ1-3, with 7 bases aligning to TRBD1. The junction had 10 bases not matched to a gene; V was cut back by 2 bases and J by 3 bases. Per germline, CDR1 DFQATT and CDR2 SNEGSKA (reference sequence). The CDR3 consists of 16 residues. The CDR3: CSARSGQARGGNTIYF. The CDR3 DNA follows: TGCAGTGCTAGATCCGGACAGGCCCGAGGTGGAAACACCATATATTTT.

The chain combines TRBV28 with TRBJ2-7; 8 bases are shared with TRBD2. In germline, CDR1 is MDHEN, CDR2 SYDVKM. Trimming cost V 5 bases and J 2 bases; bases outside gene matches: 8. The CDR3 is 15 residues long. CDR3: CASSPLAGSPYEQYF. The CDR3 region has the DNA TGTGCCAGCAGTCCCTTAGCGGGGAGCCCCTACGAGCAGTACTTC.

The chain carries TRBV7-9 and TRBJ2-5, with 7 nucleotides matching TRBD1. Per germline, CDR1 SEHNR and CDR2 FQNEAQ (reference sequence). J was trimmed by 6 bases and V by 0 bases; bases with no gene match: 4. This CDR3 region has 14 residues. DNA for the CDR3: TGTGCCAGCAGCTTAGCAGGCAGGGGGAAGACCCAGTACTTC. Its translation is CASSLAGRGKTQYF.

The chain combines TRBV20-1 with TRBJ1-1; D possibly corresponds to TRBD1 (6 bases). CDR1 is DFQATT, CDR2 SNEGSKA, per germline (reference sequence). The CDR3 consists of 14 residues. The ends were cut back, 2 bases at V and 5 bases at J, with 15 bases in the middle. The CDR3 sequence is CSARRGQGSTEAFF. The DNA of the CDR3 is TGCAGTGCTAGACGGGGGCAGGGTAGTACTGAAGCTTTCTTT.

CDR3 in amino acids: CASSQPRGDNEQFF. The CDR3 bases are TGCGCCAGCAGCCAGCCCCGGGGGGACAATGAGCAGTTCTTC. The gene calls are TRBV4-1 and TRBJ2-1; 7 positions agree with TRBD2. The CDR3 consists of 14 residues. Germline-derived CDR1 and CDR2 are MGHRA and YSYEKL. The ends lost 3 bases at V and 5 bases at J; junction bases unmatched: 4.

This clonotype was recorded a few times. This chain uses TRBV3-1 with TRBJ2-6; D is unresolved. Deletions cut 6 bases from V and 2 bases from J, with 14 bases between. The germline CDR1 and CDR2 sequences are LGHDT and YNNKEL (reference sequence). The CDR3 spans 16 residues. The CDR3 nucleotides are TGTGCCAGCAGTCCGAGGACGGCCCCTGGGGCCAACGTCCTGACTTTC. This codes for CASSPRTAPGANVLTF.

The table lists this clonotype with a few counts. The J gene is TRBJ2-2, the V gene TRBV5-1; D remains unclear. Germline-derived CDR1 and CDR2 are SGHRS and YFSETQ. The CDR3 contains 13 residues. Trimming cost V 6 bases and J 2 bases, with 8 bases left between them. DNA for the CDR3: TGCGCCAGCAAGGAGCGCAACACCGGGGAGCTGTTTTTT. This encodes CASKERNTGELFF.

This chain joins TRBV6-6 and TRBJ1-4; D might be TRBD1 (5 bases). This CDR3 is 13 amino acids long. Trimming left V 7 bases short and J 8 bases short, with 14 bases between. Per germline, CDR1 MNHNY and CDR2 SVGAGI (reference sequence). This CDR3 reads CASKAGKDEKLFF. The DNA for the CDR3 is TGTGCCAGCAAGGCAGGGAAGGACGAAAAACTGTTTTTT.

The chain employs TRBV5-1 and TRBJ1-1; no clear D. Germline V gives CDR1 SGHRS, CDR2 YFSETQ. The CDR3 sequence is 15 residues long. Trimming took off 3 bases at V and 0 bases at J, with 12 bases between the two ends. The CDR3 DNA reads as TGCGCCAGCAGCTCGAAGGACCGACTGAACACTGAAGCTTTCTTT. As protein: CASSSKDRLNTEAFF.